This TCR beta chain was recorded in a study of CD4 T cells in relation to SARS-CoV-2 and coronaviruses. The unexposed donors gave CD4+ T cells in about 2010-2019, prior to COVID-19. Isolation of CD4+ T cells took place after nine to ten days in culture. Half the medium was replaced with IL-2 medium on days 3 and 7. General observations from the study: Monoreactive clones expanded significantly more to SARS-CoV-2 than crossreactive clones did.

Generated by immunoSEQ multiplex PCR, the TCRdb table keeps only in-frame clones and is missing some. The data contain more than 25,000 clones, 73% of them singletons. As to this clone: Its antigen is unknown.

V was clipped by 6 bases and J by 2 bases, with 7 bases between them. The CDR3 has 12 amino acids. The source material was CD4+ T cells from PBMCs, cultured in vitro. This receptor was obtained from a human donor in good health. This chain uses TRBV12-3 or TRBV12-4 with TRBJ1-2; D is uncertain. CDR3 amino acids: CASRAINYGYTF. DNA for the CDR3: TGTGCCAGCAGGGCGATAAACTATGGCTACACCTTC.